This is a list of T cell receptor beta chains from one sample in a study of T cell changes during pregnancy in multiple sclerosis. Profiled with immunoSEQ multiplex PCR; TCRdb holds only in-frame clones, not every one. The sample contains 55,000 to 75,000 clones, 90% to 95% of which appear only once. The sample here was CD8+ T cells from peripheral blood mononuclear cells, taken in the second trimester of pregnancy. The source is a female donor with multiple sclerosis, enrolled in a pregnancy study. Both conserved end residues are part of each CDR3. The order of the fields is V gene, clone size, D gene, J gene, CDR3 protein, CDR3 DNA. The D gene is left open where the match is weak. For some rows the clone size is stated as once, few or many, or as a class when expanded; others skip it.

TRBV27	once	-	TRBJ1-5	CASSLYEDQPQHF	TGTGCCAGCAGTCTTTACGAGGATCAGCCCCAGCATTTT
TRBV5-1	-	-	TRBJ1-2	CASRAGDYGYTF	TGCGCCAGCAGGGCAGGGGACTATGGCTACACCTTC
TRBV19	-	-	TRBJ2-1	CASSIGLSSYNEQFF	TGTGCCAGTAGTATAGGCCTAAGCTCCTACAATGAGCAGTTCTTC
TRBV7-6	-	TRBD2	TRBJ2-1	CASSLLSPVTSGRYNEQFF	TGTGCCAGCAGCTTACTTTCGCCGGTAACTAGCGGGAGGTACAATGAGCAGTTCTTC
TRBV11-2	-	-	TRBJ2-3	CASSYSTDTQYF	TGTGCCAGCAGCTATTCGACAGATACGCAGTATTTT
TRBV2	-	TRBD1	TRBJ2-7	CASSEAGQGFYEQYF	TGTGCCAGCAGTGAAGCGGGACAGGGATTCTACGAGCAGTACTTC
TRBV9	-	TRBD2	TRBJ2-2	CASEGRAGELFF	TGTGCCAGCGAGGGGAGGGCCGGGGAGCTGTTTTTT
TRBV7-6	-	-	TRBJ1-2	CASSPTPSLPSNYGYTF	TGTGCCAGCAGCCCTACCCCGTCGCTCCCATCTAACTATGGCTACACCTTC
TRBV19	-	-	TRBJ2-1	CASSIVATYNEQFF	TGTGCCAGTAGTATAGTCGCAACTTACAATGAGCAGTTCTTC
TRBV6-5	-	-	TRBJ2-1	CASSYRMRGDNEQFF	TGTGCCAGCAGTTACCGGATGCGGGGAGACAATGAGCAGTTCTTC
TRBV28	-	-	TRBJ1-2	CASSFGGAYGYTF	TGTGCCAGCAGTTTCGGAGGGGCCTATGGCTACACCTTC
TRBV28	-	-	TRBJ1-1	CASIGDIIDTEAFF	TGTGCCAGCATTGGGGACATCATTGACACTGAAGCTTTCTTT
TRBV30	-	TRBD2	TRBJ2-3	CAWIRGGSADTQYF	TGTGCCTGGATTAGGGGCGGGAGCGCAGATACGCAGTATTTT
TRBV6-5	once	TRBD1	TRBJ2-7	CASSYAGTGIYEQYF	TGTGCCAGCAGTTACGCCGGGACAGGTATCTACGAGCAGTACTTC
TRBV27	-	TRBD2	TRBJ2-7	CASSLRGRSYEQYF	TGTGCCAGCAGTTTACGCGGGAGAAGCTACGAGCAGTACTTC
TRBV25-1	-	-	TRBJ2-1	CASSAGGRQFF	TGTGCCAGCAGTGCGGGGGGCAGGCAGTTCTTC
TRBV19	-	-	TRBJ1-1	CASTIQGSYAMNTEAFF	TGTGCCAGTACGATCCAGGGGTCCTACGCCATGAACACTGAAGCTTTCTTT
TRBV19	-	-	TRBJ2-1	CASSIGPASAEEFF	TGTGCCAGTAGTATAGGCCCCGCTTCCGCGGAGGAGTTCTTC
TRBV27	-	TRBD2	TRBJ2-3	CASSALAGMQYF	TGTGCCAGCAGTGCCCTAGCGGGGATGCAGTATTTT
TRBV29-1	once	-	TRBJ2-1	CSVVTRDYNEQFF	TGCAGCGTTGTCACTAGGGACTACAATGAGCAGTTCTTC
TRBV4-1	once	-	TRBJ1-1	CASSQTGSGLNTEAFF	TGCGCCAGCAGCCAAACAGGGTCGGGCTTGAACACTGAAGCTTTCTTT
TRBV30	once	-	TRBJ1-1	CAWSRSGTTEAFF	TGTGCCTGGAGTCGAAGTGGTACTACTGAAGCTTTCTTT
TRBV13	once	TRBD2	TRBJ2-1	CASSLPGTSGSRGEQFF	TGTGCCAGCAGCTTACCCGGGACTAGCGGGAGCCGCGGTGAGCAGTTCTTC
TRBV7-8	-	TRBD2	TRBJ2-1	CAIRTSGTDEQFF	TGTGCCATACGGACTAGCGGGACAGATGAGCAGTTCTTC
TRBV19	-	TRBD1	TRBJ1-1	CASRQGSNTEAFF	TGTGCCAGCCGACAGGGATCGAACACTGAAGCTTTCTTT
TRBV7-2	-	-	TRBJ1-2	CASSPYRPLSYGYTF	TGTGCCAGCAGCCCCTACCGCCCATTAAGCTATGGCTACACCTTC
TRBV27	-	-	TRBJ2-3	CASSLRVTDTQYF	TGTGCCAGCAGTTTACGCGTCACAGATACGCAGTATTTT
TRBV7-2	-	TRBD1	TRBJ1-1	CASSLSVGQGLNTEAFF	TGTGCCAGCAGCTTGTCCGTGGGACAGGGACTAAACACTGAAGCTTTCTTT
TRBV27	-	TRBD2	TRBJ2-3	CASSFRAGASDTQYF	TGTGCCAGCAGTTTTCGAGCGGGAGCTTCAGATACGCAGTATTTT
TRBV11-2	-	TRBD1	TRBJ2-7	CASHRGNEQYF	TGTGCCAGTCACAGGGGGAACGAGCAGTACTTC
TRBV29-1	-	-	TRBJ2-3	CSVGPQDSTDTQYF	TGCAGCGTTGGACCACAGGATAGCACAGATACGCAGTATTTT
TRBV30	-	-	TRBJ1-3	CAWKTGGNTIYF	TGTGCCTGGAAAACAGGGGGAAACACCATATATTTT
TRBV27	once	-	TRBJ2-1	CASSLWGRISNEQFF	TGTGCCAGCAGTTTATGGGGGAGGATCAGCAATGAGCAGTTCTTC
TRBV19	-	TRBD2	TRBJ2-1	CASTPWGASGSVNEQFF	TGTGCCAGTACCCCTTGGGGTGCTAGCGGGAGTGTCAATGAGCAGTTCTTC
TRBV13	-	TRBD1	TRBJ2-1	CASGTGTEYNEQFF	TGTGCCAGCGGCACCGGGACAGAATACAATGAGCAGTTCTTC
TRBV19	-	-	TRBJ1-4	CASRRQSNEKLFF	TGTGCCAGTAGGCGACAGTCTAATGAAAAACTGTTTTTT
TRBV25-1	-	-	TRBJ1-1	CASSRGGYTEAFF	TGTGCCAGCAGTCGGGGGGGGTACACTGAAGCTTTCTTT
TRBV13	-	-	TRBJ2-2	CASSLIAGELFF	TGTGCCAGCAGCTTAATCGCCGGGGAGCTGTTTTTT
TRBV14	-	TRBD2	TRBJ2-3	CASSLIAGADTQYF	TGTGCCAGCAGCCTAATAGCGGGAGCAGATACGCAGTATTTT
TRBV5-1	-	-	TRBJ1-1	CASSLGPGIEAFF	TGCGCCAGCAGCTTGGGCCCAGGGATCGAAGCTTTCTTT
TRBV19	-	-	TRBJ1-1	CASSLTGNTEAFF	TGTGCCAGTAGTTTAACAGGGAACACTGAAGCTTTCTTT
TRBV27	-	TRBD2	TRBJ2-7	CASSFSGQASYEQYF	TGTGCCAGCAGTTTTAGCGGGCAAGCTTCCTACGAGCAGTACTTC
TRBV2	-	TRBD1	TRBJ2-7	CASSVIGQGQYEQYF	TGTGCCAGCAGTGTTATAGGACAGGGCCAATACGAGCAGTACTTC